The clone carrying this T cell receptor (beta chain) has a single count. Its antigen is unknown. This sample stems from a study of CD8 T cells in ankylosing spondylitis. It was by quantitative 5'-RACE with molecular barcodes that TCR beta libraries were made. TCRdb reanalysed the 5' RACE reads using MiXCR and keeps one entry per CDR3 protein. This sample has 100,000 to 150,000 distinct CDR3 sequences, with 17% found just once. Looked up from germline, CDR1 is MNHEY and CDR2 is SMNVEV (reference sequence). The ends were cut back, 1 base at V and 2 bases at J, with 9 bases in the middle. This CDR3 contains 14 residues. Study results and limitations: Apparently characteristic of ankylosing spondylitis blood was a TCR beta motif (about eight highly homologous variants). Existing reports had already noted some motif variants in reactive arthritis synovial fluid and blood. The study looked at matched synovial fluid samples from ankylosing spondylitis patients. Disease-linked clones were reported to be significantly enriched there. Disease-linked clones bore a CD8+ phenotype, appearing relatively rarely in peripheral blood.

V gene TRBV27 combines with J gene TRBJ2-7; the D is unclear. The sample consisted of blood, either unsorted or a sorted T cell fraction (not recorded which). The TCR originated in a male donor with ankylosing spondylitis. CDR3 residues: CASSLFTRPYEQYF. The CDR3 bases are TGTGCCAGCAGTTTATTTACCCGACCCTACGAGCAGTACTTC.